Presented here are 4 T cell receptor beta chains from one specimen sequenced in a study of blood T cell repertoires in COVID-19. Data came from immunoSEQ multiplex PCR; TCRdb stores just in-frame clones and leaves some out. The profile shows about 72,000 clones, roughly nine tenths of them singletons. Specimen: peripheral blood. The receptor set was obtained from a human donor in a cohort sampled during active COVID-19.

This chain connects TRBV29-1 to TRBJ2-3; TRBD2 matches 11 bases. After removal of 8 bases from V and 12 bases from J, the junction contained 13 bases not matched to a gene. This CDR3 is built from 13 residues. Germline V lookup: CDR1 SQVTM, CDR2 ANQGSEA. The CDR3 protein is CSITKTSGMSQYF. Written as DNA, the CDR3 is TGCAGCATAACGAAGACTAGCGGGATGTCTCAGTATTTT.

V usage is TRBV7-8 and J usage is TRBJ2-5; maybe TRBD1 (5 bases). The CDR3 has 14 residues. Germline V gene sequence: CDR1 SGHVS, CDR2 FQNEAQ. The V gene lost 5 bases and the J gene lost 2 bases, with 12 bases spanning the gap. The CDR3 is CASSRGRTQETQYF. CDR3 bases: TGTGCCAGCAGCAGAGGACGGACACAAGAGACCCAGTACTTC.

The CDR3 loop reads CASSQGPTVSTVQYF. The CDR3 region has the DNA TGTGCCAGCAGCCAAGGGCCGACAGTCTCTACAGTGCAGTACTTC. The chain combines TRBV3-1 (or the pseudogene TRBV3-2) with TRBJ2-7, with D possibly being TRBD1 (5 bases). CDR1 is LGHDT, CDR2 YNNKEL, per germline (reference sequence). Trimming took 1 base from V and 9 from J, leaving 19 bases between them. The CDR3 loop spans 15 amino acids.

The rearrangement uses TRBV30 and TRBJ1-3, with 7 bases lining up with TRBD1. Per germline, CDR1 GTSNPN and CDR2 SVGIG (reference sequence). CDR3 length equals 16 residues. The V and J ends lost 3 bases and 0 bases, in that order; junction bases with no gene match: 8. The CDR3 protein is CAWRGGQKSSGNTIYF. In DNA, the CDR3 is TGTGCCTGGAGGGGGGGACAGAAGAGCTCTGGAAACACCATATATTTT.